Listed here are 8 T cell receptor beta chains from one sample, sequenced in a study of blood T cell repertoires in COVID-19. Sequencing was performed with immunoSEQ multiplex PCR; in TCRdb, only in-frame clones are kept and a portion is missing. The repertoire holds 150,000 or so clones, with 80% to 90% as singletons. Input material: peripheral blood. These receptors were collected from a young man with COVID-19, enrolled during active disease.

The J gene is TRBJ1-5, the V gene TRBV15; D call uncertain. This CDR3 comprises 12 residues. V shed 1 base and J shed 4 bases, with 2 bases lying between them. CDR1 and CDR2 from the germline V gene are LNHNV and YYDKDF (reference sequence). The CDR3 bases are TGTGCCACCAGCAGAGTAAATCAGCCCCAGCATTTT. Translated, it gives CATSRVNQPQHF.

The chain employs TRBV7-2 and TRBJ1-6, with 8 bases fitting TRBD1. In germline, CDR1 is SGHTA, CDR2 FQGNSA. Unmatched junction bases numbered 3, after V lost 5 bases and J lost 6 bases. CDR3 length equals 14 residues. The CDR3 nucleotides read TGTGCCAGCAGCCTCAGGGGGCTTAATTCACCCCTCCACTTT. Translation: CASSLRGLNSPLHF. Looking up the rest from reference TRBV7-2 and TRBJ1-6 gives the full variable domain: GAGVSQSPSNKVTEKGKDVELRCDPISGHTALYWYRQSLGQGLEFLIYFQGNSAPDKSGLPSDRFSAERTGGSVSTLTIQRTQQEDSAVYLCASSLRGLNSPLHFGNGTRLTVT.

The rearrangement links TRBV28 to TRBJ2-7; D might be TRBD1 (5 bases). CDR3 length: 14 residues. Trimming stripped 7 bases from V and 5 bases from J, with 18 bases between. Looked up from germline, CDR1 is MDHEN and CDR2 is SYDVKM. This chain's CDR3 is CASKWGGQGDEQYF. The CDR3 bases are TGTGCCAGCAAATGGGGCGGTCAGGGTGACGAGCAGTACTTC.

The CDR3 sequence: CAWSQGPVQGEAFF. The CDR3 DNA follows: TGTGCCTGGAGCCAGGGGCCAGTTCAGGGTGAAGCTTTCTTT. The V gene is TRBV30, the J gene TRBJ1-1; D possibly corresponds to TRBD1 (6 bases). Germline V gene lookup returns CDR1 GTSNPN and CDR2 SVGIG (reference sequence). The V and J ends lost 3 bases and 7 bases respectively, with 18 bases between them. The CDR3 is made up of 14 amino acids.

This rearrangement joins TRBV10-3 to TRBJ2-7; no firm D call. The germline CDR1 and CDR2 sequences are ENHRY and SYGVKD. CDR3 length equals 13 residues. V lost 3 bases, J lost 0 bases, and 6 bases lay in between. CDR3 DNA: TGTGCCATCAGTGATCTGAGCTCCTACGAGCAGTACTTC. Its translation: CAISDLSSYEQYF.

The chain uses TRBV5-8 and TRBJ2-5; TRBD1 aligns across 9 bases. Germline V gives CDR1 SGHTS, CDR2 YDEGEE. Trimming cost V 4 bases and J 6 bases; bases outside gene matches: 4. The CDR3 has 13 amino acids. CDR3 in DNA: TGTGCCAGCAGCGTACAGGGGGCAAAGACCCAGTACTTC. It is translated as CASSVQGAKTQYF.

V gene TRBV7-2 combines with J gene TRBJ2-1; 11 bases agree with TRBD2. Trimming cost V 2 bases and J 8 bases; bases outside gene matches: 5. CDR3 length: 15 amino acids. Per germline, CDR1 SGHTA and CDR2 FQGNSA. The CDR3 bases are TGTGCCAGCAGCTTACCGCTAGCGGGAGGTGATGAGCAGTTCTTC. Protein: CASSLPLAGGDEQFF.

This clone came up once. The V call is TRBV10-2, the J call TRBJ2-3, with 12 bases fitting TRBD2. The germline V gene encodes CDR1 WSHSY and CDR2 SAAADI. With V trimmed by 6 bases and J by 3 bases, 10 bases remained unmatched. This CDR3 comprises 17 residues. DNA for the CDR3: TGCGCCAGCAGCCGAGGACTAGCGGGGTTAGATACAGATACGCAGTATTTT. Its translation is CASSRGLAGLDTDTQYF.